The source of this TCR beta chain is a study of T cells in tuberculosis listed by TCRdb under 2018. At the level of the whole study: To characterize T cells specific for the mycobacterial lipid antigen glucose monomycolate (GMM), the study used CD1B tetramers together with high-throughput TCR immunosequencing. A South African clinical cohort compared IGRA-negative adolescents, IGRA-positive adolescents with latent tuberculosis and adults with active tuberculosis, ten per group.

Points on this clone: Its cognate antigen has yet to be identified. The record has no base qualities; no much larger clone is one base away.

The CDR3 starts with the cysteine, ends with the phenylalanine, and has 17 residues. The read is trimmed to its CDR3 DNA, 51 bases read in frame from base 1. V drops 3 bases and J drops 0 bases, leaving 14 bases in between. CDR1 and CDR2 are drawn from the germline V gene: SGHVS, FQNEAQ. At study entry, a tuberculin skin test and the QuantiFERON-TB GOLD In-Tube IGRA were used to screen adolescents for latent tuberculosis infection. Immunosequencing was performed on unsorted cryopreserved PBMC and covered some 100,000 T cells per clinical donor on average. Eleven high schools in the Worcester region of the Western Cape, South Africa, served as enrollment sites for adolescents aged 12 to 18 years. About 10 M. tuberculosis-infected and roughly ten uninfected adolescents were selected with matching for age and sex. PBMC from adolescents were isolated by density centrifugation from freshly drawn heparinized blood and then cryopreserved.

The immunoSEQ multiplex PCR assay was used to generate TCR libraries, with TCR-beta and/or TCR-alpha/delta assays applied to each sample. Amplified TCR libraries were sequenced on the Illumina high-throughput platform. Processing in the source paper ran as follows. Clustering and dimensionality reduction were performed using pairwise TCRdist distances among GMM-specific receptors from ex vivo sorted or in vitro expanded T cells. The score assigned to each clinical repertoire was mean NN-distance, meaning the average TCRdist to the nearest 10% of tetramer-positive reference sequences. To compute GEM TCR motif frequency, the fraction of unique TCRs matching known GEM sequences by V/J usage and CDR3 length was calculated. Linear discriminant analysis with leave-one-out cross-validation, implemented in scikit-learn, was used to classify active tuberculosis. Held by TCRdb, this immuneACCESS table contains in-frame sequences only and omits some clones. Under half of the omission traces to an unresolved V gene where checked; the cause of the rest is unknown. That table gives V, J and clone size, and the DNA gave D and trimming. This sample lists around 22,000 clones; 95% to 96% were detected once. Roughly 9.1% of the sample is taken by the ten largest.

The investigation overall reported the following: The smaller NN-distances were partly driven by shorter CDR3-alpha lengths in active tuberculosis patients, and the difference for TCR-beta did not reach statistical significance. Smaller mean NN-distances to GMM-specific TCRs were observed in active tuberculosis TCR-alpha repertoires than in IGRA-negative controls, suggesting clonal expansion of GMM-specific TCRs. Using GEM motif frequencies, a classifier achieved about 70% accuracy, whereas a classifier built on the diverse GMM-specific repertoire got to around 86% accuracy (AUROC about 0.9). Clinical samples were selected based on the availability of cryopreserved specimens, with adults included as active tuberculosis cases and adolescents included as controls.

The clonotype comes from a donor aged 10 to 29 with latent tuberculosis or without tuberculosis infection. The chain was built from TRBV7-8 and TRBJ1-4; no D gene can be assigned with confidence. The sample taken for sequencing was PBMCs. The CDR3: CASSFSRQAATNEKLFF. The bases read TGTGCCAGCAGCTTCTCCCGGCAGGCCGCAACTAATGAAAAACTGTTTTTT.